Following are 31 T cell receptor beta chains from one sample sequenced in a study of blood T cell repertoires in COVID-19. TCRdb keeps only in-frame clones here, not all; method: immunoSEQ multiplex PCR. This sample yields fewer than 75,000 clones, of which nearly 90% are seen a single time; 1.1% to 1.5% belongs to the top ten. Sequenced sample: peripheral blood. These receptors all stem from a man in his sixties with acute or convalescent COVID-19.

V and J are TRBV5-1 and TRBJ2-3, with 7 bases aligning to TRBD1. This CDR3 has 15 residues. V shed 4 bases, J shed 2 bases, and the junction held 7 bases outside the gene matches. CDR1 and CDR2 (germline): SGHRS, YFSETQ. In nucleotides, the CDR3 is TGCGCCAGCAGCCTCCGGGACAGCCCCACAGATACGCAGTATTTT. Its translation is CASSLRDSPTDTQYF.

This sequence joins TRBV2 and TRBJ2-3; 8 bases agree with TRBD2. CDR3 length: 14 amino acids. The V gene's germline CDR1 is SNHLY and CDR2 FYNNEI. The J segment lost 5 bases and the V segment lost 6 bases, leaving 7 bases of the junction unmatched. CDR3: CASSQLTSGDTQYF. CDR3 nucleotide sequence: TGTGCCAGCAGCCAACTTACTAGCGGAGATACGCAGTATTTT. The whole variable domain, filled in from reference TRBV2 and TRBJ2-3, reads EPEVTQTPSHQVTQMGQEVILRCVPISNHLYFYWYRQILGQKVEFLVSFYNNEISEKSEIFDDQFSVERPDGSNFTLKIRSTKLEDSAMYFCASSQLTSGDTQYFGPGTRLTVL.

This chain connects TRBV7-9 to TRBJ2-4; TRBD2 might be the D (6 bases). The CDR3 consists of 13 residues. The V gene's germline CDR1 is SEHNR and CDR2 FQNEAQ (reference sequence). Deletions cut 4 bases from V and 9 bases from J, with 13 bases between. The CDR3 region is CASSSGLHGIQYF. The CDR3 DNA reads TGTGCCAGCAGCTCCGGACTACATGGCATTCAGTACTTC.

V is TRBV7-2 and J is TRBJ1-1, with D unclear. Per the germline V gene, CDR1 is SGHTA and CDR2 is FQGNSA. The V end lost 2 bases, the J end lost 5 bases, and 15 bases lay between the germline ends. The CDR3 spans 15 residues. The CDR3 loop reads CASSLTEGISTEAFF. CDR3 DNA sequence: TGTGCCAGCAGCTTAACTGAGGGTATTTCGACTGAAGCTTTCTTT.

The V and J genes are TRBV11-2 and TRBJ2-7; 9 bases are shared with TRBD1. Trimming removed 5 bases from V and 10 bases from J; junction bases left unmatched: 9. The CDR3 is 13 amino acids. Germline V gene sequence: CDR1 SGHAT, CDR2 FQNNGV. The CDR3 DNA reads TGTGCCAGCAGCATACCCGGGACAGGGAAACAGTACTTC. Its protein product is CASSIPGTGKQYF.

The V gene is TRBV7-9, the J gene TRBJ1-1, with D tentatively TRBD1 (6 bases). The CDR3 is made up of 14 amino acids. V lost 5 bases and J 1 base, leaving 11 bases between the germline ends. Germline V gene sequence: CDR1 SEHNR, CDR2 FQNEAQ (reference sequence). CDR3 coding DNA: TGTGCCAGCAGCGCCCCCAGGGGGAACACTGAAGCTTTCTTT. Residues: CASSAPRGNTEAFF.

V is TRBV27 and J is TRBJ2-1; D might be TRBD2 (5 bases). Germline V gives CDR1 MNHEY, CDR2 SMNVEV (reference sequence). The CDR3 has 17 amino acids. Trimming shortened V by 4 bases and J by 5 bases, and 21 bases separated the two germline ends. The CDR3 nucleotides are TGTGCCAGCAGTTCCTTAGCTAAGGGCTTGCGGGACAATGAGCAGTTCTTC. Translated: CASSSLAKGLRDNEQFF.

The chain uses TRBV9 and TRBJ2-2; possible D gene TRBD2, 5 bases. The CDR3 sequence is 14 residues long. The germline V gene encodes CDR1 SGDLS and CDR2 YYNGEE. The V end lost 0 bases, the J end lost 6 bases, and 9 bases lay between the germline ends. This chain's CDR3 is CASSVVREAGELFF. The CDR3 DNA sequence: TGTGCCAGCAGCGTAGTGAGGGAAGCCGGGGAGCTGTTTTTT.

The V and J genes are TRBV12-5 and TRBJ1-3; D uncertain. CDR1 is LGHNT and CDR2 is FRNRAP in the germline V gene. V shed 0 bases and J shed 0 bases, with 12 bases lying between them. This CDR3 is built from 17 residues. The CDR3 sequence: CASGLVPQSNSGNTIYF. The DNA of the CDR3 is TGTGCTAGTGGTTTGGTACCACAGTCCAACTCTGGAAACACCATATATTTT.

This chain connects TRBV18 to TRBJ1-4; D possibly corresponds to TRBD1 (6 bases). The V and J ends lost 0 bases and 2 bases respectively, with 10 bases between them. The CDR3 is made up of 16 amino acids. The V gene's germline CDR1 is KGHSH and CDR2 LQKENI. CDR3 sequence reads: CASSPPLQGTNEKLFF. The CDR3, as DNA: TGTGCCAGCTCACCACCGCTACAGGGCACTAATGAAAAACTGTTTTTT.

The chain uses TRBV19 and TRBJ1-1; 7 positions match TRBD1. Germline CDR1 LNHDA, CDR2 SQIVND (reference sequence). The length of the CDR3 is 17 residues. V shed 6 bases, J shed 8 bases, and the junction held 21 bases outside the gene matches. The chain's CDR3 is CASSPKTGSVRFLEAFF. CDR3 DNA: TGTGCCAGTAGCCCTAAGACAGGGTCTGTAAGATTTCTCGAAGCTTTCTTT.

The rearrangement joins TRBV27 to TRBJ1-4; no definite D call. V gave up 5 bases and J gave up 8 bases, with 15 bases separating them. This CDR3 contains 14 residues. Per the germline V gene, CDR1 is MNHEY and CDR2 is SMNVEV (reference sequence). This CDR3 is CASSPSRGSEKLFF. CDR3 nucleotide sequence: TGTGCCAGCAGTCCCTCTCGGGGAAGCGAAAAACTGTTTTTT.

This clone was recorded only once. The chain has TRBV7-9 and TRBJ1-6; possibly TRBD1 for D (5 bases). Germline V gene data show CDR1 as SEHNR and CDR2 as FQNEAQ (reference sequence). The V and J ends lost 4 bases and 1 base respectively, with 11 bases between them. The CDR3 covers 16 residues. The CDR3 region has the DNA TGTGCCAGCAGCTCGATGGGGGGGTCCTATAATTCACCCCTCCACTTT. Translated: CASSSMGGSYNSPLHF.

V usage is TRBV6-4 and J usage is TRBJ2-1; D may be TRBD2 (7 bases). CDR1 and CDR2 from the germline V gene are MRHNA and SNTAGT. This CDR3 contains 15 residues. V lost 0 bases and J 7 bases, leaving 13 bases between the germline ends. The DNA for the CDR3 is TGTGCCAGCAGTGACTCCCCTGGGGGGGCGAATGAGCAGTTCTTC. It translates to CASSDSPGGANEQFF.

The rearrangement uses TRBV24-1 and TRBJ1-2; possibly TRBD1 for D (5 bases). Germline CDR1 KGHDR, CDR2 SFDVKD. The CDR3 has 14 amino acids. The V and J ends lost 6 bases and 2 bases respectively, with 12 bases between them. CDR3 DNA: TGTGCCACCAGTCCCTCGGGGGGAAACTATGGCTACACCTTC. Protein product: CATSPSGGNYGYTF.

The J gene is TRBJ1-4, the V gene TRBV5-5; TRBD1 matches 7 bases. With V trimmed by 5 bases and J by 6 bases, 13 bases remained unmatched. The CDR3 spans 16 residues. The germline V gene has CDR1 SGHKS and CDR2 YYEKEE (reference sequence). CDR3 coding DNA: TGTGCCAGCAGTCCTCCTTTACAGGGGTTGGATGAAAAACTGTTTTTT. Its protein is CASSPPLQGLDEKLFF.

The V gene is TRBV5-1, the J gene TRBJ2-3, with a possible D match to TRBD1 (6 bases). The CDR3 spans 16 residues. CDR1 is SGHRS and CDR2 is YFSETQ in the germline V gene. Trimming stripped 0 bases from V and 4 bases from J, with 15 bases between. The CDR3 region is CASSLDGQGPADTQYF. The CDR3 bases are TGCGCCAGCAGCTTGGATGGTCAGGGGCCCGCAGATACGCAGTATTTT. The variable domain in full, with the rest retrieved from reference TRBV5-1 and TRBJ2-3, is KAGVTQTPRYLIKTRGQQVTLSCSPISGHRSVSWYQQTPGQGLQFLFEYFSETQRNKGNFPGRFSGRQFSNSRSEMNVSTLELGDSALYLCASSLDGQGPADTQYFGPGTRLTVL.

The genes are TRBV7-9 and TRBJ1-6; the match to TRBD1 covers 10 bases. The CDR3 loop spans 15 amino acids. Germline CDR1 SEHNR, CDR2 FQNEAQ (reference sequence). Losses at the gene ends were 5 bases for V and 8 bases for J; bases not matched to a gene: 6. DNA of the CDR3: TGTGCCAGCAGCCTAGGGACAGGGGCCGATTCACCCCTCCACTTT. Protein product: CASSLGTGADSPLHF.

This rearrangement joins TRBV29-1 to TRBJ1-4, with 11 bases aligning to TRBD1. The trim removed 5 bases at V and 6 bases at J, leaving 8 bases unmatched. The CDR3 is made up of 15 amino acids. Germline assignment: CDR1 SQVTM and CDR2 ANQGSEA. This CDR3 is CSVRPRTGGDEKLFF. CDR3 DNA sequence: TGCAGCGTTCGACCGCGGACAGGGGGCGATGAAAAACTGTTTTTT. The full variable domain, its missing parts supplied by reference TRBV29-1 and TRBJ1-4, is SAVISQKPSRDICQRGTSLTIQCQVDSQVTMMFWYRQQPGQSLTLIATANQGSEATYESGFVIDKFPISRPNLTFSTLTVSNMSPEDSSIYLCSVRPRTGGDEKLFFGSGTQLSVL.

This clone has a single count. The chain couples TRBV7-9 to TRBJ1-1; D unclear. CDR1 is SEHNR and CDR2 is FQNEAQ in the germline V gene (reference sequence). This CDR3 has 12 amino acids. With 5 bases removed from V and 1 base from J, the gap between germline ends came to 5 bases. Here the CDR3 reads CASSRGNTEAFF. Written as DNA, the CDR3 is TGTGCCAGCAGCCGGGGGAACACTGAAGCTTTCTTT.

The chain joins TRBV5-1 to TRBJ2-1, with 12 bases identical to TRBD2. This CDR3 has 16 residues. Trimming took 0 bases from V and 8 from J; bases not matched to a gene: 6. The V gene's germline CDR1 is SGHRS and CDR2 YFSETQ. The CDR3 DNA sequence: TGCGCCAGCAGCTTGGAACTAGCGGGGGGCAAAGATGAGCAGTTCTTC. As protein: CASSLELAGGKDEQFF.

The V call is TRBV6-2 or TRBV6-3, the J call TRBJ2-4; no clear D. Germline V gene lookup returns CDR1 MNHEY and CDR2 SVGEGT. This CDR3 spans 13 amino acids. Trimming removed 0 bases at V and 10 bases at J, with 10 bases between. The CDR3 region has the DNA TGTGCCAGCAGTTACTCCCTTTCGGTGATTCAGTACTTC. It codes for CASSYSLSVIQYF.

This clone has just one count. The chain has TRBV10-3 and TRBJ2-3; 9 bases match TRBD2. Germline V gene lookup returns CDR1 ENHRY and CDR2 SYGVKD. The CDR3 runs 14 residues. Germline trimming cut 6 bases from V and 3 bases from J; bases unmatched to any gene: 4. CDR3 nucleotide sequence: TGTGCCATCAGGGCTCTAGCGGGGACAGATACGCAGTATTTT. It is translated as CAIRALAGTDTQYF.

The chain is built from TRBV7-3 and TRBJ2-1; weak D call: TRBD1 (6 bases). Between the trimmed V and J ends, which lost 4 bases and 4 bases, there was a span of 8 bases. CDR1 is SGHTA and CDR2 is FQGTGA in the germline V gene. CDR3 length: 13 amino acids. The CDR3 DNA is TGTGCCAGCAGCTCGGACAGTTACAATGAGCAGTTCTTC. Encoded protein: CASSSDSYNEQFF.

The chain is built from TRBV28 and TRBJ1-4, with a weak D call TRBD1 (5 bases). V lost 2 bases and J lost 11, with 12 bases in between. The CDR3 length is 13 residues. Germline V gene sequence: CDR1 MDHEN, CDR2 SYDVKM. The CDR3 sequence is CASSLGRARKLFF. The CDR3 DNA follows: TGTGCCAGCAGTTTAGGCAGGGCTAGGAAACTGTTTTTT. Full variable domain (rest looked up from reference TRBV28 and TRBJ1-4): DVKVTQSSRYLVKRTGEKVFLECVQDMDHENMFWYRQDPGLGLRLIYFSYDVKMKEKGDIPEGYSVSREKKERFSLILESASTNQTSMYLCASSLGRARKLFFGSGTQLSVL.

The chain carries TRBV25-1 and TRBJ1-4; 7 bases align to TRBD1. The germline V gene has CDR1 MGHDK and CDR2 SYGVNS. The CDR3 totals 15 residues. J was trimmed by 2 bases and V by 5 bases; bases with no gene match: 5. CDR3 nucleotide sequence: TGTGCCAGCAGTCCAACAGGGGCGACTAATGAAAAACTGTTTTTT. This translates into CASSPTGATNEKLFF.

The rearrangement uses TRBV19 and TRBJ1-1; perhaps TRBD1 as D (5 bases). The germline V gene encodes CDR1 LNHDA and CDR2 SQIVND (reference sequence). Between the trimmed V and J ends, which lost 3 bases and 1 base, there was a span of 9 bases. The CDR3 spans 14 residues. The CDR3, as DNA: TGTGCCAGTAGTATGGGGGGATCGAACACTGAAGCTTTCTTT. Translated: CASSMGGSNTEAFF.

V gene TRBV7-3 combines with J gene TRBJ2-7; 7 nucleotides agree with TRBD1. CDR3 length: 15 residues. Germline loops: CDR1 SGHTA, CDR2 FQGTGA. V lost 5 bases to trimming and J lost 3 bases; unmatched junction nucleotides: 10. CDR3 DNA: TGTGCCAGCAGCCCCCGACAGGGATTCATCTACGAGCAGTACTTC. Amino acids: CASSPRQGFIYEQYF. Full variable domain (rest looked up from reference TRBV7-3 and TRBJ2-7): GAGVSQTPSNKVTEKGKYVELRCDPISGHTALYWYRQSLGQGPEFLIYFQGTGAADDSGLPNDRFFAVRPEGSVSTLKIQRTERGDSAVYLCASSPRQGFIYEQYFGPGTRLTVT.

The chain uses TRBV27 and TRBJ1-6, with TRBD1 matching 7 bases. The CDR3 spans 15 residues. In germline, CDR1 is MNHEY, CDR2 SMNVEV (reference sequence). V was clipped by 4 bases and J by 6 bases; unmatched bases: 6. The CDR3 here is CASSSSGQSNSPLHF. The CDR3, as DNA: TGTGCCAGCAGTTCCTCGGGACAGAGTAATTCACCCCTCCACTTT.

The V and J genes are TRBV5-1 and TRBJ2-7, with D possibly TRBD2 on 6 matching bases. The germline gives CDR1 SGHRS, CDR2 YFSETQ. V gave up 0 bases and J gave up 6 bases, with 10 bases separating them. The CDR3 covers 13 residues. The CDR3 sequence: CASSLVGGSEQYF. CDR3 DNA sequence: TGCGCCAGCAGCTTGGTTGGGGGGAGCGAGCAGTACTTC.

The V call is TRBV18, the J call TRBJ1-2, with D maybe TRBD1 (5 bases). The CDR3 covers 13 residues. Trimming took off 8 bases at V and 7 bases at J, with 17 bases between the two ends. Germline V gene lookup returns CDR1 KGHSH and CDR2 LQKENI. The CDR3 DNA follows: TGTGCCAGCACAGGACTACAGATAGGTGGCTACACCTTC. Its translation: CASTGLQIGGYTF.